Listed below are T cell receptor beta chains from one sample, sequenced in a study of beta chain features in type 1 diabetes. Data came from immunoSEQ multiplex PCR; TCRdb stores just in-frame clones and leaves some out. The sample yields 330,000 or so clones, 12% to 15% seen once. The material sequenced was central memory CD4+ T cells from blood. The receptor source for this set is a man under 40 in good health. CDR3s include the opening cysteine and the closing phenylalanine or tryptophan. Each record gives: D gene, J gene, V gene, clone size, CDR3 protein, CDR3 DNA. D genes are given only for firm matches. A clone size is listed for some rows: how often the clone was seen (once, few, many), or a class if it is expanded.

TRBD1,TRBJ2-7,TRBV7-9,NA,CASSATGGWNYEQYF,TGTGCCAGCAGCGCGACAGGGGGCTGGAACTACGAGCAGTACTTC
NA,TRBJ1-1,TRBV29-1,NA,CSSVRGGRDEAFF,TGCAGCTCCGTGAGGGGGGGGCGCGATGAAGCTTTCTTT
NA,TRBJ1-1,TRBV6-5,few,CASGTNEAFF,TGTGCCAGCGGAACGAATGAAGCTTTCTTT
NA,TRBJ2-1,TRBV4-3,NA,CASSQGGGPYNEQFF,TGCGCCAGCAGCCAAGGGGGAGGCCCTTACAATGAGCAGTTCTTC
NA,TRBJ2-5,TRBV4-2,few,CASSQWGETQYF,TGTGCCAGCAGCCAATGGGGGGAGACCCAGTACTTC
TRBD1,TRBJ2-3,TRBV18,NA,CASSPGQGGADTQYF,TGTGCCAGCTCCCCCGGACAGGGTGGGGCAGATACGCAGTATTTT
NA,TRBJ2-5,TRBV10-3,few,CAISGGGGETQYF,TGTGCCATCAGCGGGGGCGGAGGAGAGACCCAGTACTTC
NA,TRBJ2-6,TRBV7-2,few,CASSLVSGLPSGANVLTF,TGTGCCAGCAGCTTAGTATCGGGACTTCCCTCTGGGGCCAACGTCCTGACTTTC
NA,TRBJ2-5,TRBV4-1,NA,CASSLLLQETQYF,TGCGCCAGCAGCCTCCTCCTCCAAGAGACCCAGTACTTC
NA,TRBJ1-1,TRBV25-1,many,CASSPGDLTEAFF,TGTGCCAGCAGTCCCGGGGACTTGACTGAAGCTTTCTTT
TRBD1,TRBJ1-4,TRBV27,NA,CASSRRQGFFEKLFF,TGTGCCAGCAGCCGAAGACAGGGCTTCTTCGAAAAACTGTTTTTT
TRBD2,TRBJ2-1,TRBV6-5,NA,CASRRLAGVNEQFF,TGTGCCAGCAGAAGACTAGCGGGGGTTAATGAGCAGTTCTTC